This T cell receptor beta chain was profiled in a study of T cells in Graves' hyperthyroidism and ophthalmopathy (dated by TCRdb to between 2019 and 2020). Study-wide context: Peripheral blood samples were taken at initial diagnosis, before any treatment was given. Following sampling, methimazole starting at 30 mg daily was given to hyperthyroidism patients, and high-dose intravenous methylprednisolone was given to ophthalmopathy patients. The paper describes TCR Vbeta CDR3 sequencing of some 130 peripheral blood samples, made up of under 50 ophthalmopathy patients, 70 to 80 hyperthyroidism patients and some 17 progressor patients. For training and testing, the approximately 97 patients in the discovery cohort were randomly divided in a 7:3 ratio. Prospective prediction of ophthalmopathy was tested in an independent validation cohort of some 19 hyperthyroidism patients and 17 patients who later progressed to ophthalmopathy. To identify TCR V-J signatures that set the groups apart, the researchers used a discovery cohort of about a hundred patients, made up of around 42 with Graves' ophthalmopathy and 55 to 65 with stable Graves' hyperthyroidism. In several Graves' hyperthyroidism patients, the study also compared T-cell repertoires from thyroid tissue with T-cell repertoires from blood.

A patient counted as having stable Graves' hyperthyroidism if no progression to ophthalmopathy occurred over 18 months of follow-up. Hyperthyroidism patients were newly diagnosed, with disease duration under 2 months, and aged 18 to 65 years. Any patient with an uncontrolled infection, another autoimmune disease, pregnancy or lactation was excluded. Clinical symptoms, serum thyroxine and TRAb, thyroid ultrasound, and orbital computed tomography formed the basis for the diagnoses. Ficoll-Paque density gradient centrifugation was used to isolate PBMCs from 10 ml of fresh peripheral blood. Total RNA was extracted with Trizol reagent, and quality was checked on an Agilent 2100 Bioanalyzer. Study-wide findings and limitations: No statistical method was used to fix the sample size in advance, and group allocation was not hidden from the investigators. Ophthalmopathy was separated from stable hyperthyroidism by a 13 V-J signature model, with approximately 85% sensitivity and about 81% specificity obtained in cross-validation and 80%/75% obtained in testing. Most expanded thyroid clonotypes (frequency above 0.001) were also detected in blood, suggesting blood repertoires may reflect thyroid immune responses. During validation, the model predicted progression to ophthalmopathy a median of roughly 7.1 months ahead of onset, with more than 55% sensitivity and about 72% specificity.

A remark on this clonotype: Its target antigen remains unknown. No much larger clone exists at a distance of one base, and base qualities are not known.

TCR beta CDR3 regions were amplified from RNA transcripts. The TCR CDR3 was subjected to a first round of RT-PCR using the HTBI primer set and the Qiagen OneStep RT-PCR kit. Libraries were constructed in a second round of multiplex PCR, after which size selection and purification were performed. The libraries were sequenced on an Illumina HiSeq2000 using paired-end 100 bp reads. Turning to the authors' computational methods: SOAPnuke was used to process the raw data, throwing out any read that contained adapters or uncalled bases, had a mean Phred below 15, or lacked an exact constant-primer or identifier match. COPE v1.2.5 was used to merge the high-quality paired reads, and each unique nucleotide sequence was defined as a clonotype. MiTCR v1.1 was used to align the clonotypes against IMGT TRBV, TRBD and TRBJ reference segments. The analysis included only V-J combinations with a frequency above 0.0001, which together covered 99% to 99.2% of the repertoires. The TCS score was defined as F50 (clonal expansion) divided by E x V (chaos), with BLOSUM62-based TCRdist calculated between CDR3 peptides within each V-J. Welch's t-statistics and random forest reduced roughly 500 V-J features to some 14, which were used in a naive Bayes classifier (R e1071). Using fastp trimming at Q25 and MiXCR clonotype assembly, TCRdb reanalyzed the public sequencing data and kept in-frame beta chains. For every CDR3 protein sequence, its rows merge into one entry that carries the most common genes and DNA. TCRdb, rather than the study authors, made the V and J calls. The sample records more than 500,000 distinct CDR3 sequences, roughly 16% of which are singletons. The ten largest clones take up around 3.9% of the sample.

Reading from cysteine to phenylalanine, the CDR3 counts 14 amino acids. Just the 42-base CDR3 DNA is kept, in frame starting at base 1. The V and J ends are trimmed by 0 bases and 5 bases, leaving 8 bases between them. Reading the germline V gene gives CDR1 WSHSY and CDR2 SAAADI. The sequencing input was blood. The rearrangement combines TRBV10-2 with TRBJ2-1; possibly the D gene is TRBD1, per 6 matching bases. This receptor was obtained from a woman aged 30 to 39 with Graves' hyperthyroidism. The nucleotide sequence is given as TGCGCCAGCAGTGAGTCGAGGGGGAACAATGAGCAGTTCTTC. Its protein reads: CASSESRGNNEQFF.